The T cell receptor (beta chain) under discussion was sequenced for a study of response to subunit inactivated influenza vaccine. Study results and limitations: There was a suggestion from the authors that each seasonal influenza vaccination recruits few new T cells.

TCRdb reanalysed the RT-PCR reads using MiXCR and keeps one entry per CDR3 protein. The table shows about 780,000 distinct CDR3 sequences, with 18% occurring only once. Germline V gene data show CDR1 as SQVTM and CDR2 as ANQGSEA. Germline trimming cut 0 bases from V and 4 bases from J; bases unmatched to any gene: 5. This CDR3 has 14 amino acids. This clonotype was seen many times. Its antigen is still unknown. Material: PBMCs from blood, obtained approximately 5 days after vaccination. The genes are TRBV29-1 and TRBJ1-2, with 7 bases that match TRBD1. The source is a middle-aged man who received an inactivated influenza vaccine. CDR3 DNA: TGCAGCGTTGAAGATAGGGGGCGCAGCTATGGCTACACCTTC. This sequence encodes CSVEDRGRSYGYTF.